These 5 T cell receptor beta chains share one sample of origin, sequenced in a study of early T cells in non-severe SARS-CoV-2 infection. Using its own MiXCR run on the 5' RACE reads, TCRdb lists one record per CDR3 protein. The sample gives approximately 48,000 distinct CDR3 sequences, roughly 10% of which show up once; more than 13% is in the top ten. Sequenced material: whole blood. The receptors shown here come from an adult who was a healthcare worker with PCR-confirmed SARS-CoV-2 infection or an uninfected control (not recorded which).

A few counts support this clonotype. This chain connects TRBV7-3 to TRBJ1-6; tentatively, D is TRBD1 (5 bases). Germline assignment: CDR1 SGHTA and CDR2 FQGTGA. The ends were cut back, 4 bases at V and 0 bases at J, with 16 bases in the middle. The CDR3 spans 18 residues. The CDR3 DNA is TGTGCCAGCAGCTCGTCCGGGACTCTAAGCTCCTATAATTCACCCCTCCACTTT. Translated: CASSSSGTLSSYNSPLHF.

This clonotype was observed at least ten times. The rearrangement uses TRBV4-3 and TRBJ1-2; the match to TRBD1 covers 8 bases. The CDR3 sequence is 13 residues long. The germline V gene has CDR1 LGHNA and CDR2 YSLEER. J lost 7 bases, V lost 0 bases, and 1 base had no gene match. The CDR3 nucleotides are TGCGCCAGCAGCCAAGAAACAGGGGGTGGCTACACCTTC. Translated, it gives CASSQETGGGYTF.

This clonotype was counted at least ten times. The CDR3 coding sequence is TGTGCCAGCAGCTTAGTAGCGGGAGGGAGCTCCTACAATGAGCAGTTCTTC. This encodes CASSLVAGGSSYNEQFF. V and J are TRBV7-2 and TRBJ2-1; 11 nucleotides match TRBD2. V lost 1 base, J lost 0 bases, and 2 bases stayed unmatched. The V gene's germline CDR1 is SGHTA and CDR2 FQGNSA. The CDR3 covers 17 residues.

The table lists this clonotype with many counts. This chain joins TRBV11-3 and TRBJ2-1; 12 nucleotides agree with TRBD2. CDR1 and CDR2 (germline): SGHNT, YENEEA. This CDR3 comprises 16 residues. The V and J ends lost 4 bases and 6 bases, in that order; junction bases with no gene match: 7. The CDR3 reads CASSSSSGRAGNEQFF. The CDR3 coding sequence is TGTGCCAGCAGCTCTTCTAGCGGGAGGGCGGGCAATGAGCAGTTCTTC.

This clonotype was recorded a few times. J is TRBJ2-7 and V is TRBV3-1; 10 bases agree with TRBD1. The CDR3 length is 15 residues. V lost 3 bases and J lost 4; bases outside the gene matches: 6. Germline lookup yields CDR1 LGHDT and CDR2 YNNKEL (reference sequence). In DNA form, the CDR3 reads TGTGCCAGCAGCCAGAATCGACAGGGGGCTTACGAGCAGTACTTC. Its translation: CASSQNRQGAYEQYF.